This TCR beta chain derives from a study of blood T cell repertoires in COVID-19. At the level of the study: Sources were T cells, B-cell-depleted T cells, or PBMCs; the material itself was cDNA or gDNA.

In the original workflow: Amplification of reference gene primers provided the estimated nucleated cell counts. Some clones are missing from TCRdb's copy, which holds only in-frame ones; the method was immunoSEQ multiplex PCR. For V, J and clone size, that table is used; D and trimming come from the DNA. The top ten hold approximately 4.5% of the sample, which has about 97,000 clones, around 84% seen once. Germline trimming cut 2 bases from V and 8 bases from J; bases unmatched to any gene: 11. The V gene's germline CDR1 is SGDLS and CDR2 YYNGEE. The CDR3 is made up of 16 amino acids. Sequencing was done on a sample of peripheral blood. The chain has TRBV9 and TRBJ2-7; TRBD2 matches at 12 bases. The clonotype comes from a human donor in a cohort sampled during active COVID-19. CDR3 loop: CASSVNPASGGAKQYF. The CDR3 DNA follows: TGTGCCAGCAGCGTGAACCCGGCTAGCGGGGGGGCTAAGCAGTACTTC. The entire variable domain, with the rest obtained from reference TRBV9 and TRBJ2-7, is as follows: DSGVTQTPKHLITATGQRVTLRCSPRSGDLSVYWYQQSLDQGLQFLIQYYNGEERAKGNILERFSAQQFPDLHSELNLSSLELGDSALYFCASSVNPASGGAKQYFGPGTRLTVT.